Listed below are T cell receptor beta chains from one sample, sequenced in a study of human T cells and chemical hapten exposure. MiXCR, run by TCRdb on the RACE reads, gives a single entry per CDR3 protein. The sample carries a few hundred thousand distinct CDR3 sequences, around 5.5% recorded once. The sequenced sample was whole blood, obtained in connection with sensitization to the hapten diphenylcyclopropenone (DPC). All receptors come from a young woman with alopecia areata. Some clones in this sample may be carry-over from other donors' samples. Both conserved end residues are trimmed from each CDR3. Clone size is stated in some rows and not others, as once, few, many or a class when expanded.

v_gene: TRBV10-3; abundance: few; CDR3aa: AISELAGAYNEQF
v_gene: TRBV6-2/TRBV6-3; abundance: many; CDR3aa: ASRNYTNTGELF
v_gene: TRBV7-9; abundance: -; CDR3aa: ASSFDKGGNQPQH
v_gene: TRBV12-3/TRBV12-4; abundance: many; CDR3aa: ASSLGTSGGTDTQY
v_gene: TRBV15; abundance: few; CDR3aa: ATSRTGSSYNSPLH
v_gene: TRBV12-3/TRBV12-4; abundance: many; CDR3aa: ASSLGVANTGELF
v_gene: TRBV4-1; abundance: few; CDR3aa: ASSQDRARRDTQY
v_gene: TRBV11-3; abundance: few; CDR3aa: ASSLEQGLEETQY
v_gene: TRBV12-3/TRBV12-4; abundance: -; CDR3aa: ASSGTGDPYEQY
v_gene: TRBV28; abundance: few; CDR3aa: ASNGLGYGYT
v_gene: TRBV29-1; abundance: many; CDR3aa: SVDGTANYGYT
v_gene: TRBV9; abundance: -; CDR3aa: ASSVGGRGGGYT
v_gene: TRBV7-9; abundance: -; CDR3aa: ASSLFVRIVKETQY
v_gene: TRBV7-9; abundance: many; CDR3aa: ASSSLGEKLF
v_gene: TRBV20-1; abundance: few; CDR3aa: SARDHGREGQY
v_gene: TRBV3-1; abundance: many; CDR3aa: ASSQGDYEQY
v_gene: TRBV6-1; abundance: few; CDR3aa: ASRRSGMRGEFYEQY
v_gene: TRBV6-5; abundance: many; CDR3aa: ASRSGYTEAF
v_gene: TRBV19; abundance: few; CDR3aa: ASTPSPGGNEKLF
v_gene: TRBV7-2; abundance: few; CDR3aa: ASSWTGSGRPQH
v_gene: TRBV23-1; abundance: many; CDR3aa: ASSPRDRGWGTAQY
v_gene: TRBV12-3/TRBV12-4; abundance: few; CDR3aa: ASSFYRGDTEAF
v_gene: TRBV6-5; abundance: many; CDR3aa: ASSRLGGPLNEQF
v_gene: TRBV6-5; abundance: few; CDR3aa: ASSYEGSSGNTIY
v_gene: TRBV7-9; abundance: -; CDR3aa: ASSSTKQPQH
v_gene: TRBV4-3; abundance: many; CDR3aa: ASSQDRPTWPMNEQF
v_gene: TRBV7-2; abundance: -; CDR3aa: ASSLVSYEQF
v_gene: TRBV6-5; abundance: -; CDR3aa: ASSYSSVQPQH
v_gene: TRBV5-6; abundance: -; CDR3aa: ASSGGTSPDTQY
v_gene: TRBV4-3; abundance: -; CDR3aa: VSSQAPSHPNTGELF
v_gene: TRBV6-5; abundance: many; CDR3aa: ASRETTGNTEAF
v_gene: TRBV7-9; abundance: -; CDR3aa: ASRSQGSSYNSPLH
v_gene: TRBV5-6; abundance: many; CDR3aa: ASSSGQSYGYT
v_gene: TRBV14; abundance: many; CDR3aa: ASSQFVRRLDTQY
v_gene: TRBV11-2; abundance: many; CDR3aa: ASSWGTGGPEQY
v_gene: TRBV24-1; abundance: -; CDR3aa: ATTRDRVLEAF
v_gene: TRBV6-1; abundance: many; CDR3aa: ASTSLKGATEAF
v_gene: TRBV27; abundance: -; CDR3aa: ASSLRAEYGYT
v_gene: TRBV7-9; abundance: many; CDR3aa: ASSWDSLNTEAF
v_gene: TRBV10-3; abundance: -; CDR3aa: AIREAGTSTDTQY
v_gene: TRBV10-3; abundance: few; CDR3aa: AISAQTATGELF
v_gene: TRBV5-1; abundance: many; CDR3aa: ASSLVGREDQPQH
v_gene: TRBV7-2; abundance: many; CDR3aa: ASSWRAGEKLF
v_gene: TRBV6-6; abundance: many; CDR3aa: ASSYSVVGTQSSYEQY
v_gene: TRBV28; abundance: many; CDR3aa: ASTREAGGLQETQY
v_gene: TRBV4-3; abundance: few; CDR3aa: ASSQGTSHTDTQY
v_gene: TRBV20-1; abundance: many; CDR3aa: SARDPGQGETGELF
v_gene: TRBV5-1; abundance: few; CDR3aa: ASSPASMGEGSSPLH
v_gene: TRBV5-6; abundance: few; CDR3aa: ASSPLPRVSTDTQY
v_gene: TRBV4-3; abundance: many; CDR3aa: ASSLSGQGGTEAF
v_gene: TRBV29-1; abundance: -; CDR3aa: SVADRSNEQF
v_gene: TRBV5-1; abundance: -; CDR3aa: ASSLVGAGNEQF
v_gene: TRBV12-3/TRBV12-4; abundance: many; CDR3aa: ASSASLTGRNQPQH
v_gene: TRBV7-3; abundance: few; CDR3aa: ASSGGGTSYNEQF
v_gene: TRBV24-1; abundance: -; CDR3aa: ATSDFPTAFSNQPQH
v_gene: TRBV29-1; abundance: many; CDR3aa: SALGQLNTEAF
v_gene: TRBV6-5; abundance: few; CDR3aa: ASSDTSYEQY